This T cell receptor (beta chain) was retrieved from a study of blood T cells in healthy people across ages. This clonotype has only a few counts. Its antigen is still unknown. Whole-study results and caveats: From one million sequenced T cells, diversity estimates were lower bounds.

A sample-barcoded 5' primer and a J-beta primer mix were used in a second PCR of about 7 to 11 cycles. Every molecule of cDNA carried a tag from a template-switch adaptor with 12 random nucleotides. TCRdb itself ran the 5' RACE reads through MiXCR, one entry per CDR3 protein. The table shows some 1.8 million distinct CDR3 sequences, with about two fifths occurring only once. At least 6.5 million PBMCs were isolated per sample. Every sample gave at least 5 micrograms of total RNA when it was extracted. The receptor comes from a human donor in good health. The sequenced material came from blood.

The CDR3 protein is CASSRTGPKDGYTF. Written as DNA, the CDR3 is TGTGCCAGCAGCAGGACAGGGCCCAAGGATGGCTACACCTTC. The chain combines TRBV5-6 with TRBJ1-2; TRBD1 matches 8 bases. Germline V gene data show CDR1 as SGHDT and CDR2 as YYEEEE. V shed 4 bases and J 6 bases; nucleotides not matched to a gene: 8. The CDR3 consists of 14 residues.